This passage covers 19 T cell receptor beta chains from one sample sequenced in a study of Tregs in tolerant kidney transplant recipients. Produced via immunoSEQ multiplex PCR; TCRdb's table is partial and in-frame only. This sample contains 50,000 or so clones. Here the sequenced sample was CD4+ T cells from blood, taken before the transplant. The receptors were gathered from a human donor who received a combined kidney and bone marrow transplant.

The covered CDR3 bases are TGTGCCTGGAACCAGAACCAAGAGACC. Translating gives CAWNQNQET. The CDR3 in full is CAWNQNQETQYF. V is TRBV30 and J is TRBJ2-5; D gene unclear. Sequencing ends 3 residues short of the CDR3 end; the germline J gene provides the rest. Germline CDR1 and CDR2: GTSNPN and SVGIG (reference sequence). The length of the CDR3 is 12 residues. V lost 4 bases to trimming and J lost 0 bases, with 6 bases between them.

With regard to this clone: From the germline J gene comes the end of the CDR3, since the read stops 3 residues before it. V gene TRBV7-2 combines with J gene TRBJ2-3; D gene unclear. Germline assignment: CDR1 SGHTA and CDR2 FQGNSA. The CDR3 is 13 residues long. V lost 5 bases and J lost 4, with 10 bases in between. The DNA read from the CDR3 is TGTGCCAGCAGCGAAGGTGGGCCAGATACG. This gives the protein CASSEGGPDT. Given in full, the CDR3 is CASSEGGPDTQYF.

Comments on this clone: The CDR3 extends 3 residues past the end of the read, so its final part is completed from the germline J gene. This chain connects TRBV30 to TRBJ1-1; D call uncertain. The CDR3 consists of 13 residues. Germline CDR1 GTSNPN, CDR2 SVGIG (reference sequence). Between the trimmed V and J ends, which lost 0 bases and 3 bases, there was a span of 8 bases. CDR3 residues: CAWSVRPDTEAFF. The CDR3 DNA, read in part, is TGTGCCTGGAGTGTTCGTCCAGACACTGAA.

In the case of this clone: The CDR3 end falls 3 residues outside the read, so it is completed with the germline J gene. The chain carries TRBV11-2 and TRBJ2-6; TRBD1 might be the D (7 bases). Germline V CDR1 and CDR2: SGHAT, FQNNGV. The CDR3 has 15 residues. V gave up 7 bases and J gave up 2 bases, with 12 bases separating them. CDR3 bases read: TGTGCCAGCACTAGCAGGGGGGCTGGGGCCAACGTC. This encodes CASTSRGAGANV. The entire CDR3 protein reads CASTSRGAGANVLTF.

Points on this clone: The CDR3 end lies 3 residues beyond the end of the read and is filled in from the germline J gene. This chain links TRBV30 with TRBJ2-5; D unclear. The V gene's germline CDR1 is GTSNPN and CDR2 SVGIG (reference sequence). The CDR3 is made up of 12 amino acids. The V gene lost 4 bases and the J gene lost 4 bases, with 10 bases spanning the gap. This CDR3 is CAWNIARETQYF. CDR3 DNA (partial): TGTGCCTGGAACATAGCTCGAGAGACC.

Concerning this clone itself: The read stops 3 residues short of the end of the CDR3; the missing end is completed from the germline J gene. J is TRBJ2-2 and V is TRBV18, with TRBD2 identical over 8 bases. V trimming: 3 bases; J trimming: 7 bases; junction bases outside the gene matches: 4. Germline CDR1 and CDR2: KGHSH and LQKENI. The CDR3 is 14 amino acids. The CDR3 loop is CASSPGLGIGELFF. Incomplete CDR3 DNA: TGTGCCAGCTCACCGGGACTAGGAATCGGGGAG. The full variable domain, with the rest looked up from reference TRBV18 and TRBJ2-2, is NAGVMQNPRHLVRRRGQEARLRCSPMKGHSHVYWYRQLPEEGLKFMVYLQKENIIDESGMPKERFSAEFPKEGPSILRIQQVVRGDSAAYFCASSPGLGIGELFFGEGSRLTVL.

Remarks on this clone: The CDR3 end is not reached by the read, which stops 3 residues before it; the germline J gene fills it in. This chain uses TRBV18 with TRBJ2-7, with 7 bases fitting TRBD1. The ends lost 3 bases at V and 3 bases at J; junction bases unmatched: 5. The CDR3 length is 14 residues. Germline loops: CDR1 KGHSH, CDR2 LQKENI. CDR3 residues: CASSPGTVSYEQYF. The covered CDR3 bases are TGTGCCAGCTCACCCGGGACAGTGAGCTACGAG.

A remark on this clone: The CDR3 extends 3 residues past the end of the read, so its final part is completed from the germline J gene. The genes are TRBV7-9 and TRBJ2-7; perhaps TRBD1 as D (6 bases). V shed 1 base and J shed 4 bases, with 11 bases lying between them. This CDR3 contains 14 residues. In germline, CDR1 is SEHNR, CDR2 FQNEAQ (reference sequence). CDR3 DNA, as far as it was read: TGTGCCAGCAGCTTAGTTGCTAGGGGGTACGAG. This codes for CASSLVARGYE. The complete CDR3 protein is CASSLVARGYEQYF.

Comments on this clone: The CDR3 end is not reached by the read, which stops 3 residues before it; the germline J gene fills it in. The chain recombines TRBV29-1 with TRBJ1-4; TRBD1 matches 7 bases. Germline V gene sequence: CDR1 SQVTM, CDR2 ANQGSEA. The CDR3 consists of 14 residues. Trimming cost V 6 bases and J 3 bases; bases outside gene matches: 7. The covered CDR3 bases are TGCAGCGTCTCCCGACAGGGCGCTAATGAAAAA. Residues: CSVSRQGANEK. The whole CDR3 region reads CSVSRQGANEKLFF.

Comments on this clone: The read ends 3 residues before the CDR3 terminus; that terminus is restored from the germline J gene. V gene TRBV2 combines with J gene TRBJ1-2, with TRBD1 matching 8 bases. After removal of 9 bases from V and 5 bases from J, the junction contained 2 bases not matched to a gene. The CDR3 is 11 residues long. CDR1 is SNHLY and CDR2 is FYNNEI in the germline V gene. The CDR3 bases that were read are TGTGCCAGTCGGACAGGGTATGGC. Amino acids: CASRTGYG. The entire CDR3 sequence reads CASRTGYGYTF.

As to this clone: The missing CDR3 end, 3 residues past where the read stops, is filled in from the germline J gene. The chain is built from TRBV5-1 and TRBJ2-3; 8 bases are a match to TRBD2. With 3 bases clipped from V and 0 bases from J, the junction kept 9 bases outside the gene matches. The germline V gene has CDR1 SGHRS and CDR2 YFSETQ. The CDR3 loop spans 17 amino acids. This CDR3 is CASSSLTSGTSTDTQYF. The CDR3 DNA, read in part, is TGCGCCAGCAGCTCGCTTACTAGCGGAACTAGCACAGATACG.

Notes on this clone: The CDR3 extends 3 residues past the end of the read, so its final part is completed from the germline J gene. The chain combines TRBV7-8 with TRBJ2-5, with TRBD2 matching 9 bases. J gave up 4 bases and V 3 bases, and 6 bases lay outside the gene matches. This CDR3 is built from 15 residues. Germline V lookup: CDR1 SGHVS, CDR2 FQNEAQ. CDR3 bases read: TGTGCCAGCAGCTTTTCGAGCGGGGGGATAGAGACC. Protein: CASSFSSGGIET. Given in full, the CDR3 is CASSFSSGGIETQYF.

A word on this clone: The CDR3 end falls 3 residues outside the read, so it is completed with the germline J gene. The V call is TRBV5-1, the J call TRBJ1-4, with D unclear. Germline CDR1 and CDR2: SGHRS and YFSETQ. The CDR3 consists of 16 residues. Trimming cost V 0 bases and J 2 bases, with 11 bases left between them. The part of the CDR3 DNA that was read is TGCGCCAGCAGCTTGGCCACGGCAGGCACTAATGAAAAA. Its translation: CASSLATAGTNEK. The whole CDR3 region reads CASSLATAGTNEKLFF.

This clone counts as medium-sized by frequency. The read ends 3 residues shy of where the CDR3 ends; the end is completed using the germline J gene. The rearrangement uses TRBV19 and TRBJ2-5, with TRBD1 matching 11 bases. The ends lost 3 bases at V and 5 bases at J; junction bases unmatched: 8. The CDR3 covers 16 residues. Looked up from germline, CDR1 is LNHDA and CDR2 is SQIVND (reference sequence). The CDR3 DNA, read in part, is TGTGCCAGTAGTATGTCAGGACAGGGGGCCCATGAGACC. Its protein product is CASSMSGQGAHET. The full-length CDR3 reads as CASSMSGQGAHETQYF.

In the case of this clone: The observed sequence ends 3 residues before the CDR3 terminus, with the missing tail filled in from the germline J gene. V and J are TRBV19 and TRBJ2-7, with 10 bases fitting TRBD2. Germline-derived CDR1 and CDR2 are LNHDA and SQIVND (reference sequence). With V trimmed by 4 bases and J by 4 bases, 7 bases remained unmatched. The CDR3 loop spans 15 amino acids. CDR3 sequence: CASSNPGTSVYEQYF. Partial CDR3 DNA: TGTGCCAGTAGTAACCCCGGGACTAGCGTATACGAG.

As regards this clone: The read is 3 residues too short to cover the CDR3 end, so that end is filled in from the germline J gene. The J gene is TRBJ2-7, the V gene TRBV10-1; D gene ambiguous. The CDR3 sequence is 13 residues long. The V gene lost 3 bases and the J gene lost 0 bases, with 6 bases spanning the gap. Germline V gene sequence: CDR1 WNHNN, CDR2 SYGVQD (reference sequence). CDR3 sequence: CASSDHGSYEQYF. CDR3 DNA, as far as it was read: TGCGCCAGCAGTGATCACGGCTCCTACGAG.

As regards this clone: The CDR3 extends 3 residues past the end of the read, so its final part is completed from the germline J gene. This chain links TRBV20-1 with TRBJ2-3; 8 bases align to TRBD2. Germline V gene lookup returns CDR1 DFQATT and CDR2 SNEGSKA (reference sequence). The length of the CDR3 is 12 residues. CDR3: CSARDERETQYF. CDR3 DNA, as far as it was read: TGCAGTGCTAGAGATGAGCGGGAGACG.

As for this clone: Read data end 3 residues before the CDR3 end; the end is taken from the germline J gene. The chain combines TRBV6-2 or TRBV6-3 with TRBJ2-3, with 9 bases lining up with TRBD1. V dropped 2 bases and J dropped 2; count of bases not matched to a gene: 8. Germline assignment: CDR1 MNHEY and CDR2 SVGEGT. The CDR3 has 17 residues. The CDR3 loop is CASSYRDRGRNTDTQYF. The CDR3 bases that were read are TGTGCCAGCAGTTACCGTGACAGGGGGAGGAACACAGATACG.

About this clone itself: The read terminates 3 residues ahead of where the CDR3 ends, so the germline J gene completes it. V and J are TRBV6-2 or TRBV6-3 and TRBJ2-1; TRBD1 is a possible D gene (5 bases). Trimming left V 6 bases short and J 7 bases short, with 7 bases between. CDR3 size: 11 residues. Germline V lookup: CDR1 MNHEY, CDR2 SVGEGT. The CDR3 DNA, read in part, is TGTGCCAGCAGCCAGGGTAATGAG. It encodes CASSQGNE. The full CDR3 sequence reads CASSQGNEQFF.